One and the same sample provided the 18 T cell receptor beta chains below, sequenced in a study of T-cell memory formation after mild COVID-19. TCRdb passed the 5' RACE reads through MiXCR, listing each CDR3 protein once. The sample shows 250,000 to 300,000 distinct CDR3 sequences, around 16% of them seen only once. Sequencing was performed on PBMCs or a T cell subset sorted from them (not recorded which). These receptors all stem from a man aged 18 to 35 who had mild COVID-19 (a few samples of this study predate the infection). Cell type and time point are not known.

This clonotype has just a few counts. This chain links TRBV10-3 with TRBJ1-2; tentative D call: TRBD1 (5 bases). The length of the CDR3 is 14 residues. CDR1 is ENHRY and CDR2 is SYGVKD in the germline V gene. Deletions cut 2 bases from V and 0 bases from J, with 7 bases between. The CDR3 region is CAISEGGANYGYTF. The CDR3 region has the DNA TGTGCCATCAGTGAGGGGGGGGCTAACTATGGCTACACCTTC.

The chain combines TRBV7-6 with TRBJ2-7; 9 bases fit TRBD1. The CDR3 sequence is 15 residues long. Per the germline V gene, CDR1 is SGHVS and CDR2 is FNYEAQ. With V trimmed by 3 bases and J by 2 bases, 5 bases remained unmatched. CDR3 amino acids: CASSLGQGIPYEQYF. CDR3 coding DNA: TGTGCCAGCAGCTTGGGACAGGGTATTCCCTACGAGCAGTACTTC.

This clonotype was seen only a few times. The chain recombines TRBV5-1 with TRBJ2-3; perhaps TRBD1 as D (5 bases). Germline values: CDR1 SGHRS, CDR2 YFSETQ. V lost 2 bases to trimming and J lost 0 bases, with 10 bases between them. This CDR3 has 15 amino acids. Here the CDR3 reads CASSLVGHSTDTQYF. The CDR3 bases are TGCGCCAGCAGCTTAGTCGGACATAGCACAGATACGCAGTATTTT.

The chain carries TRBV12-3 or TRBV12-4 and TRBJ2-7; D unresolved. This CDR3 comprises 13 residues. V shed 3 bases and J shed 2 bases, with 8 bases lying between them. In nucleotides, the CDR3 is TGTGCCAGCAGTTTCTCTGGGCCCTACGAGCAGTACGTC. Translated, it gives CASSFSGPYEQYV.

This clonotype occurred a few times. V gene TRBV7-2 combines with J gene TRBJ2-7; D is perhaps TRBD1 (6 bases). Looked up from germline, CDR1 is SGHTA and CDR2 is FQGNSA. CDR3 size: 12 residues. The ends were cut back, 8 bases at V and 3 bases at J, with 11 bases in the middle. CDR3: CASGTWGYEQYF. The CDR3 region has the DNA TGTGCCAGCGGGACATGGGGCTACGAGCAGTACTTC.

The gene calls are TRBV18 and TRBJ2-5; D not resolved. The CDR3 loop spans 14 amino acids. CDR1 is KGHSH, CDR2 LQKENI, per germline. V gave up 6 bases and J gave up 0 bases, with 11 bases separating them. As DNA, the CDR3 is TGTGCCAGCTCGGCCCGTCGGAACCAAGAGACCCAGTACTTC. This gives the protein CASSARRNQETQYF.

This chain joins TRBV5-1 and TRBJ2-2; 10 nucleotides line up with TRBD2. V gave up 1 base and J gave up 6 bases; unmatched junction bases: 3. The CDR3 extends over 15 amino acids. Germline assignment: CDR1 SGHRS and CDR2 YFSETQ. CDR3 nucleotides: TGCGCCAGCAGCTTGCCTAGCGGGGGATCCGGGGAGCTGTTTTTT. This sequence encodes CASSLPSGGSGELFF. Full variable domain (rest looked up from reference TRBV5-1 and TRBJ2-2): KAGVTQTPRYLIKTRGQQVTLSCSPISGHRSVSWYQQTPGQGLQFLFEYFSETQRNKGNFPGRFSGRQFSNSRSEMNVSTLELGDSALYLCASSLPSGGSGELFFGEGSRLTVL.

The gene calls are TRBV4-1 and TRBJ2-3; D is possibly TRBD1 or TRBD2 (6 bases each). CDR1 MGHRA and CDR2 YSYEKL come from the germline V gene. The CDR3 extends over 16 amino acids. With 1 base removed from V and 5 bases from J, the gap between germline ends came to 16 bases. Here the CDR3 DNA reads TGCGCCAGCAGCCAAGGGAGGGGGACTCCCAGAGATACGCAGTATTTT. Amino acid sequence: CASSQGRGTPRDTQYF.

The chain combines TRBV6-5 with TRBJ2-7; D is ambiguous. CDR3 length: 13 residues. CDR1 and CDR2 (germline): MNHEY, SVGAGI. Trimming took off 0 bases at V and 7 bases at J, with 10 bases between the two ends. The CDR3: CASSYSIGLEQYV. The CDR3 DNA reads TGTGCCAGCAGTTACTCGATCGGGTTGGAGCAGTACGTC.

The chain has TRBV30 and TRBJ2-4; 7 bases align to TRBD1. Germline trimming cut 3 bases from V and 4 bases from J; bases unmatched to any gene: 6. CDR3 size: 14 residues. Germline CDR1 GTSNPN, CDR2 SVGIG (reference sequence). The CDR3 region is CAWSDPGQKNIQYF. CDR3 coding DNA: TGTGCCTGGAGCGACCCGGGACAGAAAAACATTCAGTACTTC. Variable domain in full (rest from reference TRBV30 and TRBJ2-4): SQTIHQWPATLVQPVGSPLSLECTVEGTSNPNLYWYRQAAGRGLQLLFYSVGIGQISSEVPQNLSASRPQDRQFILSSKKLLLSDSGFYLCAWSDPGQKNIQYFGAGTRLSVL.

The chain has TRBV6-6 and TRBJ1-2; D is ambiguous. The V end was cut by 5 bases, the J end by 4 bases, with 11 bases between. This CDR3 is built from 13 residues. Germline lookup yields CDR1 MNHNY and CDR2 SVGAGI (reference sequence). Written as DNA, the CDR3 is TGTGCCAGCAGTCGAGATCAGTTCTATGGCTACACCTTC. Translation: CASSRDQFYGYTF.

The chain joins TRBV6-5 to TRBJ1-1; perhaps TRBD1 as D (5 bases). The ends were cut back, 2 bases at V and 4 bases at J, with 8 bases in the middle. The CDR3 length is 13 residues. The V gene's germline CDR1 is MNHEY and CDR2 SVGAGI. This CDR3 reads CASSYAGSTEAFF. CDR3 bases: TGTGCCAGCAGTTACGCAGGGAGCACTGAAGCTTTCTTT.

There are a few counts of this clonotype. CDR3 in DNA: TGCGCCAGCAAGAGGGGGGACAGCACAGATACGCAGTATTTT. Protein sequence: CASKRGDSTDTQYF. The chain employs TRBV5-1 and TRBJ2-3; D possibly matches TRBD1 or TRBD2 (6 bases each). V was shortened by 6 bases and J by 0 bases, with 11 bases between the two germline ends. This CDR3 contains 14 residues. Germline values: CDR1 SGHRS, CDR2 YFSETQ.

Many counts were recorded for this clonotype. V gene TRBV7-9 combines with J gene TRBJ2-1; no firm D call. The germline CDR1 and CDR2 sequences are SEHNR and FQNEAQ (reference sequence). The ends were cut back, 3 bases at V and 5 bases at J, with 11 bases in the middle. The CDR3 is made up of 14 amino acids. CDR3 sequence reads: CASSFWGLDNEQFF. The CDR3 region has the DNA TGTGCCAGCAGCTTTTGGGGTTTGGACAATGAGCAGTTCTTC.

CDR3: CASSLSSPGQSYEQYV. The CDR3 DNA reads as TGTGCCAGCAGTTTATCATCTCCAGGACAATCCTACGAGCAGTACGTC. The chain employs TRBV28 and TRBJ2-7; D perhaps matches TRBD1 (5 bases). Trimming shortened V by 1 base and J by 1 base, and 14 bases separated the two germline ends. This CDR3 is 16 amino acids long. Per germline, CDR1 MDHEN and CDR2 SYDVKM.

The CDR3 nucleotides read TGTGCCAGCAGTGCCTGGTTGGGACAGGGCAACGAGCAGTACTTC. Translation: CASSAWLGQGNEQYF. V gene TRBV2 combines with J gene TRBJ2-7; 9 nucleotides match TRBD1. Germline lookup yields CDR1 SNHLY and CDR2 FYNNEI. J lost 5 bases, V lost 4 bases, and 9 bases had no gene match. CDR3 length: 15 amino acids.

This chain connects TRBV4-1 to TRBJ2-7; either TRBD1 or TRBD2 may fit D (5 bases each). CDR1 MGHRA and CDR2 YSYEKL come from the germline V gene. V shed 4 bases and J shed 7 bases, with 17 bases lying between them. This CDR3 contains 14 residues. The CDR3 loop reads CASSPGARVTEQYF. CDR3 bases: TGCGCCAGCAGCCCTGGGGCGCGGGTAACGGAGCAGTACTTC.

The rearrangement joins TRBV7-2 to TRBJ2-4; 9 bases are shared with TRBD1. Germline lookup yields CDR1 SGHTA and CDR2 FQGNSA. With 4 bases clipped from V and 9 bases from J, the junction kept 1 base outside the gene matches. This CDR3 is 12 amino acids long. Written as DNA, the CDR3 is TGTGCCAGCAGCTACAGGGGGCCCATTCAGTACTTC. Translation gives CASSYRGPIQYF.